Listed here is a single T cell receptor (beta chain). Which antigen it targets is not known. Per-base qualities were not stored, and no clone one base away is much larger. For TCR beta library preparation, roughly 2 micrograms of genomic DNA were extracted from the cryopreserved PBMCs. Longitudinal blood samples from CLL patients on ibrutinib monotherapy underwent high-throughput TCR beta sequencing. Patients were enrolled in a phase 2 open-label single-center ibrutinib monotherapy trial. This record comes from a study of cytotoxic CD8 clonotypes in ibrutinib-treated CLL (dated by TCRdb to the early 2020s). Background for the entire study: In this cohort, approximately 14 patients were treatment-naive and ten to eleven were relapsed/refractory, while roughly 18 had unmutated IGHV. Responses were partial in 24 patients and complete in 2; after median around 68 months follow-up, about 14 stayed in remission and about twelve progressed. Response samples were obtained after a median of around eleven months of treatment, with a range of roughly 6 to 40 months. Cryopreserved peripheral blood mononuclear cells were obtained prior to treatment, at the time of response, and at either disease progression or sustained remission. Longitudinal samples were available for 26 of the 86 trial participants. An average of roughly 250,000 productive templates and 94,082 productive rearrangements was obtained per sample.

Here is what the overall study found, with its caveats: Public clonotypes were rare and either shrank or stayed stable during treatment, and the rise in clonality at ibrutinib response reflected expansion of private clonotypes. Sampling times were not matched between sustained-remission and progressing patients, and lymph node repertoires were not studied. At baseline, clonality was higher than in age-matched healthy donors and showed a strong correlation with circulating CD8+ T-cell counts. Clonality rose at ibrutinib response, remained stable during sustained remission, and dropped back toward baseline at progression.

A MiSeq instrument was used for deep resolution sequencing, which targeted depths ranging from 1 in 1 million up to 1 in 200,000 T cells, with coverage averaging 10x for each clonotype. The immunoSEQ hsTCRB Kit was used to generate TCR beta libraries. In the paper's pipeline: Data were analyzed with ImmunoSEQ Data Assistant and ImmunoSEQ Analyzer, with V, D and J genes assigned per IMGT definitions. Clonality, which ranges from 0 to 1, was calculated as one minus the normalized Shannon entropy of productive rearrangement frequencies. Only overrepresented clonotypes making up at least 0.05% of each patient's repertoire were included in the public clonotype analysis. Approximately 14 age-matched healthy donor repertoires from immuneACCESS were used as controls for clonality. Entries here come from immuneACCESS through TCRdb and include only in-frame sequences with V and J called. Some clones fail to appear in such tables; in the studies checked, an unresolved V gene covers under half of the shortfall, and the cause of the remainder is unknown. For V, J and clone size, that table is used; D and trimming come from the DNA. In all, the sample holds around 310,000 clones, and roughly 85% of those were seen once. The biggest ten clones account for roughly 6.3% of the sample.

The receptor was isolated from a human donor with chronic lymphocytic leukemia. The sequences come from PBMCs, collected before ibrutinib treatment.

The nucleotide sequence is TGTGCCAGCAGTTACTCGGGACAGCCCCAGCATTTT. The resulting protein is CASSYSGQPQHF. The V and J segments used are TRBV6-5 and TRBJ1-5, with no confidently assigned D gene. CDR1 and CDR2, per the germline V gene, are MNHEY and SVGAGI. V gives up 0 bases and J gives up 7 bases, and the segment between their germline ends measures 4 bases. The CDR3 runs 12 amino acids, cysteine and phenylalanine included. The DNA shown is the 36-base CDR3, in frame from base 1.